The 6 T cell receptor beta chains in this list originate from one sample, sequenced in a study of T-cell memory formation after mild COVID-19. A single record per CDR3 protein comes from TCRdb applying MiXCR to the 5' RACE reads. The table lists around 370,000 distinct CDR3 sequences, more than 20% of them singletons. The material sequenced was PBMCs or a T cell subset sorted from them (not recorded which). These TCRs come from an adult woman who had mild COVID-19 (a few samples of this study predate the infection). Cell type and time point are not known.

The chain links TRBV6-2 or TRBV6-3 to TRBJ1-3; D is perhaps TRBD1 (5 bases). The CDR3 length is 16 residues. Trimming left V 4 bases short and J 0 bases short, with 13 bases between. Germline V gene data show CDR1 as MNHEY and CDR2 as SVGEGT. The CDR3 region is CASSLETAHSGNTIYF. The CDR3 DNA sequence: TGTGCCAGCAGTTTAGAGACAGCCCACTCTGGAAACACCATATATTTT.

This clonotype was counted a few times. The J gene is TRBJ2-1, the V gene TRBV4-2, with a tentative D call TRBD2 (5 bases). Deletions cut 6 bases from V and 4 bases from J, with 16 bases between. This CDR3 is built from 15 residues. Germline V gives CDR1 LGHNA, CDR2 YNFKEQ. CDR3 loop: CASSPAGESYNEQFF. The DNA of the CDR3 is TGTGCCAGCAGTCCCGCCGGGGAGAGTTACAATGAGCAGTTCTTC.

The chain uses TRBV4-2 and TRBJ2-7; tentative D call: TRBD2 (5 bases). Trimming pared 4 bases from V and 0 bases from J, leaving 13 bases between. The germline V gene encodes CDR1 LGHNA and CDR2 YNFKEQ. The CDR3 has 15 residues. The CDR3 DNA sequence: TGTGCCAGCAGCCCCCCGATAGAGGGCTCCTACGAGCAGTACTTC. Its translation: CASSPPIEGSYEQYF.

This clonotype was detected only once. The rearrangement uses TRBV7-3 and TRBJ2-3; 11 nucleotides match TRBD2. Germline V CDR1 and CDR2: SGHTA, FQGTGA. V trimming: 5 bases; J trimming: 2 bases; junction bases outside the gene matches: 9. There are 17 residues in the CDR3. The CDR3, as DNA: TGTGCCAGCAGCCCAGGGAGGGGACTAGCGGCCACAGATACGCAGTATTTT. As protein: CASSPGRGLAATDTQYF.

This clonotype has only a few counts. The CDR3 spells CASRFGGGNNEQFF. The CDR3 DNA reads as TGCGCCAGCAGATTTGGGGGCGGGAACAATGAGCAGTTCTTC. The rearrangement joins TRBV5-1 to TRBJ2-1, with D perhaps being TRBD1 or TRBD2 (6 bases each). The CDR3 spans 14 residues. The germline V gene has CDR1 SGHRS and CDR2 YFSETQ. Trimming left V 5 bases short and J 5 bases short, with 14 bases between.

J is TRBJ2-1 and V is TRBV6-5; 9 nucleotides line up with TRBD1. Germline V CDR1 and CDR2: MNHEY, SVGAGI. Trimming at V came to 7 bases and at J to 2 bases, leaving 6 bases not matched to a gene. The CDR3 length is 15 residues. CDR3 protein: CASTRGTGTYNEQFF. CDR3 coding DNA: TGTGCCAGCACCCGCGGGACAGGGACCTACAATGAGCAGTTCTTC.